Below are 16 T cell receptor beta chains sequenced from a single sample in a study of blood T cell repertoires in COVID-19 (dated by TCRdb to the early 2020s). The library was made by the immunoSEQ multiplex PCR assay. TCRdb retrieved this table from immuneACCESS and kept in-frame rearrangements only. Not all clones are present; in checked studies, unresolved V genes account for under half, and no reason is known for the remainder. A total of hundreds of thousands of clones appear in this sample, under 95% of them only once. Around 3.5% of the sample belongs to the ten largest clones. Sequencing input: peripheral blood. These receptors were taken from a woman aged 18 to 35 who had recovered from COVID-19.

CDR3 loop: CATSGGANQPQHF. The CDR3 nucleotides read TGTGCCACCTCGGGCGGGGCCAATCAGCCCCAGCATTTT. This chain joins TRBV6-5 and TRBJ1-5, with D maybe TRBD1 (5 bases). The ends were cut back, 10 bases at V and 3 bases at J, with 13 bases in the middle. CDR1 and CDR2 (germline): MNHEY, SVGAGI. This CDR3 contains 13 residues.

The chain links TRBV3-1 (or the pseudogene TRBV3-2) to TRBJ2-7, with 13 bases lining up with TRBD2. Germline V gene lookup returns CDR1 LGHDT and CDR2 YNNKEL (reference sequence). CDR3 length: 15 residues. The junction had 6 bases not matched to a gene; V was cut back by 3 bases and J by 7 bases. The CDR3 loop reads CASSQTSGRPGEQYV. The CDR3, as DNA: TGTGCCAGCAGCCAGACTAGCGGGAGGCCAGGAGAGCAGTACGTC.

V gene TRBV15 combines with J gene TRBJ1-6, with D maybe TRBD1 (5 bases). The CDR3 consists of 14 residues. Trimming took 5 bases from V and 7 from J, leaving 12 bases between them. Germline assignment: CDR1 LNHNV and CDR2 YYDKDF (reference sequence). In DNA, the CDR3 is TGTGCCACCAGCTACGGGGGAAGAAATTCACCCCTCCACTTT. Translated, it gives CATSYGGRNSPLHF. The full variable domain, with the rest looked up from reference TRBV15 and TRBJ1-6, is DAMVIQNPRYQVTQFGKPVTLSCSQTLNHNVMYWYQQKSSQAPKLLFHYYDKDFNNEADTPDNFQSRRPNTSFCFLDIRSPGLGDTAMYLCATSYGGRNSPLHFGNGTRLTVT.

This chain joins TRBV6-2 or TRBV6-3 and TRBJ1-2; TRBD1 might be the D (5 bases). The length of the CDR3 is 15 residues. V lost 3 bases and J 4 bases, leaving 15 bases between the germline ends. CDR1 MNHEY and CDR2 SVGEGT come from the germline V gene. The CDR3 is CASSYVSGTLYGYTF. CDR3 bases: TGTGCCAGCAGTTATGTTTCCGGGACTCTCTATGGCTACACCTTC.

The chain couples TRBV2 to TRBJ1-3; no firm D call. This CDR3 comprises 14 residues. Trimming took 7 bases from V and 4 from J, leaving 14 bases between them. Germline assignment: CDR1 SNHLY and CDR2 FYNNEI. CDR3 sequence (DNA): TGTGCCAGCATCATGAGGGCGTCCGGAAACACCATATATTTT. Translation gives CASIMRASGNTIYF.

In its sample, this clone was seen once. This chain uses TRBV7-2 with TRBJ1-1, with a tentative D call TRBD1 (5 bases). The CDR3 totals 14 residues. Germline values: CDR1 SGHTA, CDR2 FQGNSA. V lost 7 bases and J 3 bases, leaving 15 bases between the germline ends. The CDR3 DNA reads TGTGCCAGCAAGCCTGACAGTGGGGACACTGAAGCTTTCTTT. Amino acids: CASKPDSGDTEAFF.

This rearrangement joins TRBV19 to TRBJ2-3; D remains ambiguous. Germline V gene sequence: CDR1 LNHDA, CDR2 SQIVND (reference sequence). Trimming took 4 bases from V and 1 from J, leaving 12 bases between them. The CDR3 extends over 15 amino acids. The chain's CDR3 is CASSTSTSRTDTQYF. The CDR3 DNA is TGTGCCAGTAGTACCTCGACATCCCGCACAGATACGCAGTATTTT.

V is TRBV7-9 and J is TRBJ2-1; 12 positions match TRBD2. V shed 5 bases and J 5 bases; nucleotides not matched to a gene: 10. This CDR3 region has 17 residues. Germline CDR1 is SEHNR and CDR2 is FQNEAQ (reference sequence). The CDR3 protein is CASSRSLAGGPDNEQFF. The DNA for the CDR3 is TGTGCCAGCAGCCGGTCTCTAGCGGGAGGGCCCGACAATGAGCAGTTCTTC.

This clone has more than one count but fewer than ten. The V and J genes are TRBV6-5 and TRBJ1-2; D unclear. The length of the CDR3 is 13 residues. The V gene's germline CDR1 is MNHEY and CDR2 SVGAGI. V lost 6 bases and J lost 0, with 8 bases in between. The CDR3 reads CASRFGSNYGYTF. In DNA form, the CDR3 reads TGTGCCAGCAGGTTCGGGTCTAACTATGGCTACACCTTC.

This chain uses TRBV7-9 with TRBJ1-2; tentative D call: TRBD1 (6 bases). The CDR3 totals 16 residues. Germline V gene lookup returns CDR1 SEHNR and CDR2 FQNEAQ (reference sequence). V lost 0 bases and J lost 4, with 15 bases in between. CDR3 DNA sequence: TGTGCCAGCAGCTTAGCGTCCGCAGGGGCACCCTATGGCTACACCTTC. Translation: CASSLASAGAPYGYTF.

The gene calls are TRBV5-6 and TRBJ2-4, with 11 bases that match TRBD2. The CDR3 sequence is 16 residues long. The junction had 5 bases not matched to a gene; V was cut back by 2 bases and J by 4 bases. Germline V CDR1 and CDR2: SGHDT, YYEEEE. The DNA for the CDR3 is TGTGCCAGCAGCTTAATAGCGGGAGGGCCAAAAAACATTCAGTACTTC. Protein product: CASSLIAGGPKNIQYF.

The chain uses TRBV6-5 and TRBJ1-4, with TRBD1 matching 7 bases. Germline loops: CDR1 MNHEY, CDR2 SVGAGI. Trimming cost V 4 bases and J 9 bases; bases outside gene matches: 11. The CDR3 length is 15 residues. Written as DNA, the CDR3 is TGTGCCAGCAGTTCCTCCGGGACAGTCAATCAAAAACTGTTTTTT. Amino acids: CASSSSGTVNQKLFF.

This chain uses TRBV6-4 with TRBJ2-7; D might be TRBD2 (5 bases). The germline V gene has CDR1 MRHNA and CDR2 SNTAGT. The CDR3 totals 16 residues. Here the CDR3 reads CASRAFGWERSYGQYV. CDR3 nucleotides: TGTGCCAGCAGGGCTTTTGGGTGGGAGAGATCCTACGGGCAGTACGTC.

This clone came up once. The chain recombines TRBV14 with TRBJ2-1, with 10 bases fitting TRBD1. The CDR3 sequence is 20 residues long. Looked up from germline, CDR1 is SGHDN and CDR2 is FVKESK. Losses at the gene ends were 4 bases for V and 6 bases for J; bases not matched to a gene: 21. Here the CDR3 reads CASSPRWDRGRVVEANEQFF. The CDR3 region has the DNA TGTGCCAGCAGCCCGCGCTGGGACAGGGGCCGGGTCGTCGAGGCCAATGAGCAGTTCTTC. Complete variable domain (other parts from reference TRBV14 and TRBJ2-1): EAGVTQFPSHSVIEKGQTVTLRCDPISGHDNLYWYRRVMGKEIKFLLHFVKESKQDESGMPNNRFLAERTGGTYSTLKVQPAELEDSGVYFCASSPRWDRGRVVEANEQFFGPGTRLTVL.

The rearrangement uses TRBV5-6 and TRBJ2-2, with 8 bases identical to TRBD2. The V segment lost 0 bases and the J segment 2 bases; nucleotides outside the gene matches: 6. CDR1 SGHDT and CDR2 YYEEEE come from the germline V gene. This CDR3 region has 17 residues. CDR3 protein: CASSLGGLAVNTGELFF. The CDR3 nucleotides are TGTGCCAGCAGCTTGGGCGGACTAGCAGTTAACACCGGGGAGCTGTTTTTT.

This clone was recorded only once. The chain carries TRBV12-5 and TRBJ1-1; D unresolved. CDR3 size: 12 residues. The V and J ends lost 5 bases and 5 bases respectively, with 9 bases between them. Germline CDR1 is LGHNT and CDR2 is FRNRAP. The CDR3 is CASGPGETEAFF. The CDR3 bases are TGTGCTAGTGGTCCGGGAGAGACTGAAGCTTTCTTT. Looking up the rest from reference TRBV12-5 and TRBJ1-1 gives the full variable domain: DARVTQTPRHKVTEMGQEVTMRCQPILGHNTVFWYRQTMMQGLELLAYFRNRAPLDDSGMPKDRFSAEMPDATLATLKIQPSEPRDSAVYFCASGPGETEAFFGQGTRLTVV.